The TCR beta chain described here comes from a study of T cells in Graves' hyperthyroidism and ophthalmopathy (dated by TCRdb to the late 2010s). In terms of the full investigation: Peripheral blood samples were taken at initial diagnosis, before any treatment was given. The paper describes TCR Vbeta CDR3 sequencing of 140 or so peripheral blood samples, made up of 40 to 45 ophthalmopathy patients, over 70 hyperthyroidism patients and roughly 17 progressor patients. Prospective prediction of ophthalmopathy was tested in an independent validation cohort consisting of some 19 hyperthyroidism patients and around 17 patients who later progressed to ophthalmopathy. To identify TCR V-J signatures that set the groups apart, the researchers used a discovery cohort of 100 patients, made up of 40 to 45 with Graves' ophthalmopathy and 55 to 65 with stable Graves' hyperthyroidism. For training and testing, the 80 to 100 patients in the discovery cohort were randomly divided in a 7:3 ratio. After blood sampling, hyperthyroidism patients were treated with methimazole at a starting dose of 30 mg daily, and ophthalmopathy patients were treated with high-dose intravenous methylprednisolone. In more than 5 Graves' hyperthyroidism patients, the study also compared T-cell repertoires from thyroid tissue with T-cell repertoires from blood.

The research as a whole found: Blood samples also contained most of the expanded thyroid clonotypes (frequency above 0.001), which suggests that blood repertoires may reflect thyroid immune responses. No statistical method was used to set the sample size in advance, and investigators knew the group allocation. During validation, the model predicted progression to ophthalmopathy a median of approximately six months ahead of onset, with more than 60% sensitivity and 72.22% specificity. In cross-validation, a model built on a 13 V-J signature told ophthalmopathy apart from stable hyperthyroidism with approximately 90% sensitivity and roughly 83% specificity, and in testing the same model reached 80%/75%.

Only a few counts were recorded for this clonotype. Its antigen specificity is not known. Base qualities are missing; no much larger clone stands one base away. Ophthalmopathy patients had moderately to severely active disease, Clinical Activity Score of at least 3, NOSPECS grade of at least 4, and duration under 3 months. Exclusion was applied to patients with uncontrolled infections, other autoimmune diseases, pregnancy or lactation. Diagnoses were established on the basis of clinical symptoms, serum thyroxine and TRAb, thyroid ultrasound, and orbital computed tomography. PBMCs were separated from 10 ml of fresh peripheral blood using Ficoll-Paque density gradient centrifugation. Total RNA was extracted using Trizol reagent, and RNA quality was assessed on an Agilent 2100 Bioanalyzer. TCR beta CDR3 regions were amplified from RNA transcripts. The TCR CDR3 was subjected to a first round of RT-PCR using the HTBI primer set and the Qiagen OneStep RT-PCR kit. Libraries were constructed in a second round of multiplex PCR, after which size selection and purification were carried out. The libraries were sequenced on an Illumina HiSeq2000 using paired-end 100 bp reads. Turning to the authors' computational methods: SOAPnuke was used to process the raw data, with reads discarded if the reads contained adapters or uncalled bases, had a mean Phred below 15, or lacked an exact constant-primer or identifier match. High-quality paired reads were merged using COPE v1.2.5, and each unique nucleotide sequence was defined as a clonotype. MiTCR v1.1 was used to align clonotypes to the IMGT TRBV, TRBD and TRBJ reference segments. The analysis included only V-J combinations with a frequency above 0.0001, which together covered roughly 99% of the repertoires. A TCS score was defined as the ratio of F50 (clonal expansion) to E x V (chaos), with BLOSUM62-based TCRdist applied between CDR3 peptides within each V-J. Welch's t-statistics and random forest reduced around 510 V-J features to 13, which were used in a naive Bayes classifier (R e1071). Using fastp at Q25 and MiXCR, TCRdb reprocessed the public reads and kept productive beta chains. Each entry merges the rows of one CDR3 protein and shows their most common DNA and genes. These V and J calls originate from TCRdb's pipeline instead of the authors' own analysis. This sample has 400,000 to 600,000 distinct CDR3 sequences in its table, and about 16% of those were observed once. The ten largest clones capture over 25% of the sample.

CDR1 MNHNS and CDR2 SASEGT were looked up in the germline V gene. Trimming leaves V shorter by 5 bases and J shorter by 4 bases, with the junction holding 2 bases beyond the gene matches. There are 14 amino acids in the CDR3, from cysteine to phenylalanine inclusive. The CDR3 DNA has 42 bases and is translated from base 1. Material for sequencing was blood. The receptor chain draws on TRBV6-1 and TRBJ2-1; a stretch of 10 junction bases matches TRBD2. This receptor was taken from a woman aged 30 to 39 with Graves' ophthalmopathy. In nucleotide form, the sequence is TGTGCCAGCAGTCAGCGGGAGGGGTACAATGAGCAGTTCTTC. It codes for CASSQREGYNEQFF.